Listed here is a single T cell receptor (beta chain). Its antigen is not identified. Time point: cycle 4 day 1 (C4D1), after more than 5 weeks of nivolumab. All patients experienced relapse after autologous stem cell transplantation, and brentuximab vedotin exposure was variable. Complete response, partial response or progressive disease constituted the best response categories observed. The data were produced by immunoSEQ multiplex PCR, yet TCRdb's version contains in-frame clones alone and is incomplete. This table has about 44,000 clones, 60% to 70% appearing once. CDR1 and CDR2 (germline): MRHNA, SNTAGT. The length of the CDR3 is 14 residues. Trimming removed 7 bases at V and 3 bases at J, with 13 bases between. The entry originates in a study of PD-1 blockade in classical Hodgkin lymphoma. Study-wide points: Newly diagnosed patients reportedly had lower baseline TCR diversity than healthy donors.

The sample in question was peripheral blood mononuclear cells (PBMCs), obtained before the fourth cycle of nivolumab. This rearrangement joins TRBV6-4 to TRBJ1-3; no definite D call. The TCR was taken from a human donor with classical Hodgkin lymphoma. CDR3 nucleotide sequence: TGTGCCAGCAATAAACAGAAAAATGGAAACACCATATATTTT. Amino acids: CASNKQKNGNTIYF.